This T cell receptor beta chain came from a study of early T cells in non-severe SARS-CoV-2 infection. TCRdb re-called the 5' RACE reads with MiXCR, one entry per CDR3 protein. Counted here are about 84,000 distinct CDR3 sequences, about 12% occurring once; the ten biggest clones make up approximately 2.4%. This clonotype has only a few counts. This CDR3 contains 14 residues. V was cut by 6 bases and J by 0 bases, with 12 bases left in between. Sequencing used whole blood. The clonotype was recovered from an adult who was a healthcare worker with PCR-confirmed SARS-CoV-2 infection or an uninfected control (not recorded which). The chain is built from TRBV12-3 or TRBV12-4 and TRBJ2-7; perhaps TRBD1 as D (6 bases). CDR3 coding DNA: TGTGCCAGCAGCGAAGGACAGAACTCCTACGAGCAGTACTTC. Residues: CASSEGQNSYEQYF.